A selection of T cell receptor beta chains follows, all from one sample in a study of blood T cell repertoires in COVID-19. Repertoires were generated with immunoSEQ multiplex PCR, while TCRdb's copy carries only in-frame clones and drops some. The sample has around 56,000 clones, more than 75% seen once. The sample taken for sequencing was peripheral blood. All receptors derive from a man aged 55 to 70 with active or convalescent COVID-19. The CDR3 runs from the conserved cysteine through the conserved F or W. The D gene is left open where the match is weak. A row's size may be missing; if present it is once, few, many or a size class.

v_call: TRBV28
clone_size: -
j_call: TRBJ1-1
d_call: -
cdr3_nt: TGTGCCAGCAGTCCCCGTCGTGAAGCTTTCTTT
cdr3_aa: CASSPRREAFF

v_call: TRBV5-1
clone_size: -
j_call: TRBJ1-5
d_call: -
cdr3_nt: TGCGCCAGCAGCACCTCGACGGGGGGGAATCAGCCCCAGCATTTT
cdr3_aa: CASSTSTGGNQPQHF

v_call: TRBV19
clone_size: once
j_call: TRBJ1-1
d_call: TRBD1
cdr3_nt: TGTGCCAGTAGTTGGCCAGGGGGTCTGAACACTGAAGCTTTCTTT
cdr3_aa: CASSWPGGLNTEAFF

v_call: TRBV15
clone_size: -
j_call: TRBJ1-6
d_call: TRBD1
cdr3_nt: TGTGCCGCGGGACAGATAAATTCACCCCTCCACTTT
cdr3_aa: CAAGQINSPLHF

v_call: TRBV11-2
clone_size: -
j_call: TRBJ2-7
d_call: -
cdr3_nt: TGTGCCAGCAGCACACAGGGATACGAGCAGTACTTC
cdr3_aa: CASSTQGYEQYF

v_call: TRBV7-7
clone_size: -
j_call: TRBJ2-5
d_call: TRBD1
cdr3_nt: TGTGCCAGCAGCCGGACAGGGGAAAGGGAGACCCAGTACTTC
cdr3_aa: CASSRTGERETQYF

v_call: TRBV7-9
clone_size: -
j_call: TRBJ2-1
d_call: TRBD2
cdr3_nt: TGTGCCAGCAGCTTAAGCTTTGGGACTAGCGGTCAGGGCAATGAGCAGTTCTTC
cdr3_aa: CASSLSFGTSGQGNEQFF

v_call: TRBV5-5
clone_size: -
j_call: TRBJ2-2
d_call: -
cdr3_nt: TGTGCCAGCAGCTTGGCCCCTACTACCGGGGAGCTGTTTTTT
cdr3_aa: CASSLAPTTGELFF

v_call: TRBV5-1
clone_size: once
j_call: TRBJ1-1
d_call: -
cdr3_nt: TGCGCCAGCAGCTTGGATGTGGGAGGGTACACTGAAGCTTTCTTT
cdr3_aa: CASSLDVGGYTEAFF

v_call: TRBV4-2
clone_size: -
j_call: TRBJ1-4
d_call: -
cdr3_nt: TGTGCCAGCAGCATATCCCCCCCCCGGGGGTTTAATGAAAAACTGTTTTTT
cdr3_aa: CASSISPPRGFNEKLFF

v_call: TRBV7-9
clone_size: -
j_call: TRBJ1-2
d_call: -
cdr3_nt: TGTGCCAGCAGCTTCTTTGCACAGAGAGATGGCTACACCTTC
cdr3_aa: CASSFFAQRDGYTF

v_call: TRBV5-1
clone_size: -
j_call: TRBJ2-1
d_call: TRBD2
cdr3_nt: TGCGCCAGCAGCCTTAGCGGGAGGGCCGATGAGCAGTTCTTC
cdr3_aa: CASSLSGRADEQFF

v_call: TRBV2
clone_size: -
j_call: TRBJ2-3
d_call: TRBD1
cdr3_nt: TGTGCCAGCAGTGAGGGGACAGGGGGCCCGGATACGCAGTATTTT
cdr3_aa: CASSEGTGGPDTQYF

v_call: TRBV19
clone_size: -
j_call: TRBJ1-5
d_call: TRBD1
cdr3_nt: TGTGCCAGTAGCAAGGCGGGACAGGGCATCAATCAGCCCCAGCATTTT
cdr3_aa: CASSKAGQGINQPQHF

v_call: TRBV6-5
clone_size: -
j_call: TRBJ1-5
d_call: TRBD1
cdr3_nt: TGTGCCAGCAACCAGGCAGGGGGCAAGATTCAGCCCCAGCATTTT
cdr3_aa: CASNQAGGKIQPQHF